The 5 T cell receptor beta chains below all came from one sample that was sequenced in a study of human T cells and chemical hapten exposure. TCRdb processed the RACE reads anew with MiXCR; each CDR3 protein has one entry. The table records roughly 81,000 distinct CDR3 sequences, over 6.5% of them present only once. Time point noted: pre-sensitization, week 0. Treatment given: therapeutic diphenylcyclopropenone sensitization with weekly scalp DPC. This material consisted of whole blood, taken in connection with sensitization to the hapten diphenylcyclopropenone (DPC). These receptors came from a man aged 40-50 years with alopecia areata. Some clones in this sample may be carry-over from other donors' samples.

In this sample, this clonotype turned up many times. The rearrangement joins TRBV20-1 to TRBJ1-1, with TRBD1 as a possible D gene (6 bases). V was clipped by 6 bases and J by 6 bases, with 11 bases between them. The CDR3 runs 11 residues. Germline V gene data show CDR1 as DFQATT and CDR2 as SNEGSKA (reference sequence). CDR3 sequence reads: CSAWDNPEAFF. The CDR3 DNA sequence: TGCAGTGCCTGGGACAACCCTGAAGCTTTCTTT.

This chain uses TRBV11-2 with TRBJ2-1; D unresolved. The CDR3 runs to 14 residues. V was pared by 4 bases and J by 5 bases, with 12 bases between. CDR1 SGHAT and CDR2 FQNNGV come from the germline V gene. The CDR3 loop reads CASSSWDSHNEQFF. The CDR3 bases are TGTGCCAGCAGCTCGTGGGATTCCCACAATGAGCAGTTCTTC.

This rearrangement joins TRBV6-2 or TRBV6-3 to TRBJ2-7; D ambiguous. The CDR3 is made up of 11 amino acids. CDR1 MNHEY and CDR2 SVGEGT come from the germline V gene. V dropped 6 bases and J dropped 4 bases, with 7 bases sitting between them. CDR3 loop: CASSPLYEQYF. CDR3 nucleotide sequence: TGTGCCAGCAGCCCTTTGTACGAGCAGTACTTC.

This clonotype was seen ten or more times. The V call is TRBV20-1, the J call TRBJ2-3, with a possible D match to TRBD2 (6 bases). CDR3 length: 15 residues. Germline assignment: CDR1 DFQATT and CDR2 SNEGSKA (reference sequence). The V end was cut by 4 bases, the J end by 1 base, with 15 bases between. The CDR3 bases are TGCAGTGCTACCCTGGCGATAGCGGGCACAGATACGCAGTATTTT. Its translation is CSATLAIAGTDTQYF.

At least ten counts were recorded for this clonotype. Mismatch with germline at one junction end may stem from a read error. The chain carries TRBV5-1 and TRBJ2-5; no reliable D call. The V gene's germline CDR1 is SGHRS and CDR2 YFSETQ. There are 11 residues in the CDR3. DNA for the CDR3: TGTGCCAGCAGCCTCAAAGAGACCCAGTACTTC. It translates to CASSLKETQYF.